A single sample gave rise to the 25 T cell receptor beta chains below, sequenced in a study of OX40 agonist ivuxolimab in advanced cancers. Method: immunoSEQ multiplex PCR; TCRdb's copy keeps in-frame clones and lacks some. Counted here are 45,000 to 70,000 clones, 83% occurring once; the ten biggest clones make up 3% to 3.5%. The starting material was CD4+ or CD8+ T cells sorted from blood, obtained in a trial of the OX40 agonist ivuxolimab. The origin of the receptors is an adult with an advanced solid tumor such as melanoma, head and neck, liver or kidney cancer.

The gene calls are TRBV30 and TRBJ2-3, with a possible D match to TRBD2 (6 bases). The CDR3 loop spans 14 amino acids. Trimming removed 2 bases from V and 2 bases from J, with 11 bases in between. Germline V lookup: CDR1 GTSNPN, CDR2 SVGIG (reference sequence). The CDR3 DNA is TGTGCCTGGAGTATTGAGCGGGCCACAGATACGCAGTATTTT. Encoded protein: CAWSIERATDTQYF.

CDR3 bases: TGTGCCAGCTGCTATTCCTGGGGTGAAAAACTGTTTTTT. Translating it yields CASCYSWGEKLFF. The genes are TRBV6-5 and TRBJ1-4; D unresolved. Trimming stripped 8 bases from V and 7 bases from J, with 14 bases between. Germline values: CDR1 MNHEY, CDR2 SVGAGI. There are 13 residues in the CDR3.

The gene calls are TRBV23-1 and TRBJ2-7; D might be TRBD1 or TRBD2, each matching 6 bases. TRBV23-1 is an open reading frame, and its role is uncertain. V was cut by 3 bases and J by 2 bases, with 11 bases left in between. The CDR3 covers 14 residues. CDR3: CASSHGGHPYEQYF. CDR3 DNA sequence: TGCGCCAGCAGTCACGGGGGCCACCCCTACGAGCAGTACTTC.

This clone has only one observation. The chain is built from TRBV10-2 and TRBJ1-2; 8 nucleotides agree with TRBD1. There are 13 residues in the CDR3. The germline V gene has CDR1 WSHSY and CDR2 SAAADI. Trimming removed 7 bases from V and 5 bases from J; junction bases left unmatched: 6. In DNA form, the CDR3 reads TGCGCCAGCATCGGACAGGGAGGGTATGGCTACACCTTC. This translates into CASIGQGGYGYTF.

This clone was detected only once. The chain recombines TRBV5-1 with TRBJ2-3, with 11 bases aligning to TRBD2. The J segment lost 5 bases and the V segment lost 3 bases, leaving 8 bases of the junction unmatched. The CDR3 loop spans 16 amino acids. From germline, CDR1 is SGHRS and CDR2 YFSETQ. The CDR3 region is CASSSNSGRAGDTQYF. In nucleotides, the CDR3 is TGCGCCAGCAGCTCCAATAGCGGGAGGGCGGGAGATACGCAGTATTTT.

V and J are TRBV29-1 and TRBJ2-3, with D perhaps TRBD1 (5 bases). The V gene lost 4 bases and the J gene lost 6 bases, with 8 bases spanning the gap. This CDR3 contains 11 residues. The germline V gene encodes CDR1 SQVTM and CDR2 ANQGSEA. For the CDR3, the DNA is TGCAGCGTTGCACCAGGGGATACGCAGTATTTT. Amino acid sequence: CSVAPGDTQYF.

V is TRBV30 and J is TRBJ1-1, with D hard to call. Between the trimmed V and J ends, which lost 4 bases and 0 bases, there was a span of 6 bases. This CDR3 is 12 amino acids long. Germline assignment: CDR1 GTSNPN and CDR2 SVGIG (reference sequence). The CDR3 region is CAWIFMNTEAFF. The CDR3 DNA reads TGTGCCTGGATTTTTATGAACACTGAAGCTTTCTTT.

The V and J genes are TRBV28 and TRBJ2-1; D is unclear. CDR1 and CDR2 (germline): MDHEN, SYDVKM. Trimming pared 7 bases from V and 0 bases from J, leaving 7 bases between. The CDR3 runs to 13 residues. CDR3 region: CASKASSYNEQFF. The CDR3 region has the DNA TGTGCCAGCAAGGCCAGCTCCTACAATGAGCAGTTCTTC.

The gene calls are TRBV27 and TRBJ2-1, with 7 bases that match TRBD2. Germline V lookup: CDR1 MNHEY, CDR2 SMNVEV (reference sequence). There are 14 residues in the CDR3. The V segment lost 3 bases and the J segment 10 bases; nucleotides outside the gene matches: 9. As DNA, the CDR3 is TGTGCCAGCAGTTTCGCGGGTTTGCGGGGGGAGCAGTTCTTC. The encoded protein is CASSFAGLRGEQFF.

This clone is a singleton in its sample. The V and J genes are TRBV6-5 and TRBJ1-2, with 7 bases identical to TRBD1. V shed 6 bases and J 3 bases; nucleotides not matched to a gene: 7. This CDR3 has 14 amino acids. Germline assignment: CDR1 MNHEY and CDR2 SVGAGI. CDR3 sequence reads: CASSRRQGDYGYTF. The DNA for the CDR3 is TGTGCCAGCAGCCGTAGACAGGGTGACTATGGCTACACCTTC.

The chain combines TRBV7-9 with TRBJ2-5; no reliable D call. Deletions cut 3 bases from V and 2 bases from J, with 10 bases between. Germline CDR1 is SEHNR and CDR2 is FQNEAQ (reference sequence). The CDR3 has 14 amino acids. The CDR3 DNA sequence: TGTGCCAGCAGCTTGTGGCCAGATCAAGAGACCCAGTACTTC. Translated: CASSLWPDQETQYF. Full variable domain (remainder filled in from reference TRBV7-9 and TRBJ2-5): DTGVSQNPRHKITKRGQNVTFRCDPISEHNRLYWYRQTLGQGPEFLTYFQNEAQLEKSRLLSDRFSAERPKGSFSTLEIQRTEQGDSAMYLCASSLWPDQETQYFGPGTRLLVL.

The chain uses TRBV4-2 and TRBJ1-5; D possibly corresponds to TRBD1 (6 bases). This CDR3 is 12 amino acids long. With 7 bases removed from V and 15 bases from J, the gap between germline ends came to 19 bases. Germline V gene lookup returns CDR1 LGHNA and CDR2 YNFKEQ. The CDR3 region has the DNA TGTGCCAGCACGGGGGGCGCTGGGTTTGGGCATTTT. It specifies CASTGGAGFGHF.

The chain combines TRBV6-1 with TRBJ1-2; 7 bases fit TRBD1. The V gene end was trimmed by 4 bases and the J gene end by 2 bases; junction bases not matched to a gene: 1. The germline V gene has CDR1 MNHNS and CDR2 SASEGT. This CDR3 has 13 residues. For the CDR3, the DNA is TGTGCCAGCAGTGGGACAGGCAACTATGGCTACACCTTC. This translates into CASSGTGNYGYTF.

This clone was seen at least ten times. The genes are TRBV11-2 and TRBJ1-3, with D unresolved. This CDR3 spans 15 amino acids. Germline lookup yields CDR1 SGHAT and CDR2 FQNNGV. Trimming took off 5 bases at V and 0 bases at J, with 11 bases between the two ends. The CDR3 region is CASSLAPISGNTIYF. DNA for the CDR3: TGTGCCAGCAGCCTCGCACCGATCTCTGGAAACACCATATATTTT.

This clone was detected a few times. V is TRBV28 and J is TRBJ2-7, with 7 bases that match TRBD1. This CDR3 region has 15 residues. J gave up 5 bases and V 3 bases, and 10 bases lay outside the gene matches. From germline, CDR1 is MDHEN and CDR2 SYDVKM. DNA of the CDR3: TGTGCCAGCAGTTTTACCGAAGGGGGCGGACACGAGCAGTACTTC. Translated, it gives CASSFTEGGGHEQYF.

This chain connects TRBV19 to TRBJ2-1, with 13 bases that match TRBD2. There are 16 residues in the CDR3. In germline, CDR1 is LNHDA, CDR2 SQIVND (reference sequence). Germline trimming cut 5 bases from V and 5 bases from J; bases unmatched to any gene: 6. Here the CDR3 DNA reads TGTGCCAGTAGTCCCACAACTAGCGGGAGGGACAATGAGCAGTTCTTC. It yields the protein CASSPTTSGRDNEQFF.

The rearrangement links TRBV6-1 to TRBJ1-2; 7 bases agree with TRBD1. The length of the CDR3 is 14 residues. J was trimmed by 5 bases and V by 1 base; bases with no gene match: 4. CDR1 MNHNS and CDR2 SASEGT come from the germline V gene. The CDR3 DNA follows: TGTGCCAGCAGTGAAGGTTACAGGGGTTATGGCTACACCTTC. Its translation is CASSEGYRGYGYTF.

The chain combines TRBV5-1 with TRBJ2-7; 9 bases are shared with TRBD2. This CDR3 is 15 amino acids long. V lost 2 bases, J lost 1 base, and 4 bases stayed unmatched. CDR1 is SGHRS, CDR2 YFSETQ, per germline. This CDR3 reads CASSFPTSGSYEQYF. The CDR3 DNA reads TGCGCCAGCAGCTTCCCGACTAGCGGTTCCTACGAGCAGTACTTC.

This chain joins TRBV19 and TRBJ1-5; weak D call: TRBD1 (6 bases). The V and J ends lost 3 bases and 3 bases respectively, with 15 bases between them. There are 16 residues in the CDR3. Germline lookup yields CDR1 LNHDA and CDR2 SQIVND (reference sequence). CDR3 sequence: CASSIRQGMDNQPQHF. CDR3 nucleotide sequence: TGTGCCAGTAGTATTCGGCAGGGGATGGACAATCAGCCCCAGCATTTT.

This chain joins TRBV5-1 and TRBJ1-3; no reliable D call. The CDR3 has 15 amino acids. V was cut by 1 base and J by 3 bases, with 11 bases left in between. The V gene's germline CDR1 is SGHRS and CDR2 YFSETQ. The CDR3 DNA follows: TGCGCCAGCAGCTTGCAAACAGCCCTTGGAAACACCATATATTTT. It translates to CASSLQTALGNTIYF.

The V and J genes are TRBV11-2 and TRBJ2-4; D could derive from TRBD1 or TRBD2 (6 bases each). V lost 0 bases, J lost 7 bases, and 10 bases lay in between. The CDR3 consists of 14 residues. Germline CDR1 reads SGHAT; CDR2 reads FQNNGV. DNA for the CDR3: TGTGCCAGCAGCTTAGATCGGAGGGGGAACATTCAGTACTTC. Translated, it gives CASSLDRRGNIQYF.

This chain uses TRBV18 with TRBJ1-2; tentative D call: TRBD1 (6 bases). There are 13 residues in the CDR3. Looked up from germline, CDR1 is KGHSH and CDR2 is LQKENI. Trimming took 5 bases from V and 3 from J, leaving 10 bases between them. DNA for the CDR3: TGTGCCAGCTCATCACAGGGTGACTATGGCTACACCTTC. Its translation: CASSSQGDYGYTF.

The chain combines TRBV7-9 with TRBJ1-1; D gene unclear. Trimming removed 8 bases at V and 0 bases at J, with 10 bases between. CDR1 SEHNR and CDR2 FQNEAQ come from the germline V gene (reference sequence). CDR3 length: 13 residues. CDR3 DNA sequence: TGTGCCAGCCTGAAAATACTGAACACTGAAGCTTTCTTT. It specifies CASLKILNTEAFF.

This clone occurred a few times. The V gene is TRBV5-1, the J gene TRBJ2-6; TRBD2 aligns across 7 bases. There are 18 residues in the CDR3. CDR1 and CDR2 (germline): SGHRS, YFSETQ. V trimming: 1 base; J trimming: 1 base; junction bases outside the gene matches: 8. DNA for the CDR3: TGCGCCAGCAGCTTGTTTCCACCCGGGGGGTCTGGGGCCAACGTCCTGACTTTC. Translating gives CASSLFPPGGSGANVLTF.

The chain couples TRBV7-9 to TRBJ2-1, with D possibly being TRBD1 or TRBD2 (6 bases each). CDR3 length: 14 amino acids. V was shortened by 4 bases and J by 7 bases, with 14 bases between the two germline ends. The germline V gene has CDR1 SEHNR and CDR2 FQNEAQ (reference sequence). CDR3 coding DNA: TGTGCCAGCAGCTCCCCCGGGGGCTGGAATGAGCAGTTCTTC. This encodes CASSSPGGWNEQFF. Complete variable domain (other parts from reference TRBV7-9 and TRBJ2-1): DTGVSQNPRHKITKRGQNVTFRCDPISEHNRLYWYRQTLGQGPEFLTYFQNEAQLEKSRLLSDRFSAERPKGSFSTLEIQRTEQGDSAMYLCASSSPGGWNEQFFGPGTRLTVL.